The source of this T cell receptor beta chain is a study of cytomegalovirus exposure and HLA in healthy donors (dated 2017 in TCRdb). General notes on the study: An earlier analysis of roughly 630 of the donors reported roughly 270 Gb of sequence data and 117 million unique TCR beta sequences from about 200 million T cells. Donor age, sex, ethnicity and CMV serostatus were compiled alongside the repertoire data. The T cell repertoires of about 700 subjects were profiled by immunosequencing and related to cytomegalovirus serostatus. In a later genetic analysis, genome-wide SNP genotypes for about 55% of the roughly 700 donors were used, and that subset was treated as a discovery cohort. The study aimed to test whether cataloging public T cell receptors could reveal signatures of past pathogen exposure. To study patterns of TCR occurrence, a later analysis re-analyzed previously published TCR beta repertoires from 550 to 800 donors and added high-resolution HLA genotyping. Of the 398 genotyped donors, about 80% fell in the genetic ancestry cluster associated with self-reported Caucasian donors. In the later analysis, no new phenotypic data were used to find candidate immune exposures; instead, reliance was placed on TCR beta sequences and their occurrence across donors. High-throughput TCR immunosequencing, statistical association of individual TCRs with disease status, and machine learning were combined to predict cytomegalovirus infection status. Both class I and class II loci were covered by HLA typing, at four-digit resolution. An earlier analysis of about 600 of the donors used high-throughput TCR beta sequencing to judge whether each TCR beta V gene segment behaved as functional or pseudogenic. Several DR-DQ haplotypes were handled as single units for association and clustering because linkage in the cohort was strong. The number of typed donors differed by locus: about 620-640 for A, B, C, DRB1 and DQB1; approximately 540 for DQA1; approximately 610 for DPA1; and roughly 450 for DPB1. All discovery cohort repertoires had been generated on a single sequencing platform. An early release covering 550 to 650 HLA-typed donors comprised approximately 290 gigabases of sequencing data and 85 million to 100 million unique TCR sequences. A separate validation cohort of over 95 different subjects was used in addition to the 666-subject first cohort. Among around 400 genotyped donors of the cohort, an average of approximately 240,000 unique TCR beta nucleotide sequences was sequenced per donor, of which 15% to 20% were non-productive. General findings and caveats noted by the study authors: The presence/absence analyses assumed that sequencing depth was roughly uniform across donors, and that assumption may not be true. A later genetic analysis reported fewer N-insertions in productive TCRs among donors in an Asian-associated ancestry cluster than the roughly 700-donor mean. In a later analysis, TCR association rates were found to vary across HLA loci, with the most associated TCRs seen for DRB1 alleles and the fewest for HLA-C alleles. A total of fewer than 200 TCR beta chains were listed by the study as associated with cytomegalovirus. A further reported finding was that TCR beta sequences accurately predicted the HLA-A and HLA-B alleles for most subjects in the first cohort. Several of the top co-occurrence clusters appeared to be linked to parvovirus B19, influenza, CMV and Epstein-Barr virus, according to a later analysis. While some public TCRs were present in many individuals, most TCR sequences turned up only very rarely across donors. In vitro tests confirmed that a few of the cytomegalovirus-associated TCR beta chains recognize cytomegalovirus antigens. The classifier was reported to diagnose cytomegalovirus status with high specificity and sensitivity in both the original cohort and the validation cohort. For the cohort, immune exposure information was limited to CMV serostatus. At a false discovery rate of 0.05, a later analysis linked 16,951 TCR beta sequences to specific HLA alleles. Because counts were too low, some 17 rarely observed V segments, including chromosome 9 orphons, were left out of the earlier analysis of about 620 of the donors. Some IMGT-functional V segments, including TRBV6-2 and TRBV6-3, could not be distinguished by the 87-base-pair reads and were therefore excluded. The authors suggested that the approach could potentially be generalized to other disease states and immunological phenotypes. A cluster of highly shared sequence variants was judged likely to be a technical artifact of the sequencing pipeline. The cohort was sequenced for TCR beta chains only, and without alpha or paired-chain data the features that could be detected were limited. Correlated functional status among segregating V segments might be attributable to linkage disequilibrium, but an unknown experimental factor could not be ruled out. In a later genetic analysis, a missense DCLRE1C variant was associated with V-gene and J-gene trimming of TCR beta chains, and the association was replicated in an independent cohort. Assigning TCR associations to individual alleles was difficult when HLA alleles, especially DR and DQ, strongly co-occurred. Most CMV-associated TCR beta chains appeared to be HLA-restricted in a later analysis, and the HLA associations seemed to be driven largely by CMV exposure. Compared with equally common non-associated chains, HLA-associated TCR beta chains in a later analysis were more clonally expanded and had lower generation probabilities. In an earlier analysis of 587 of the donors, most TCR beta V segments appeared in productive rearrangements about 87% or about 30% of the time, broadly matching IMGT annotations. Because HLA typing was missing for some donors at each locus, association tests included only the typed subset.

In total, approximately 700 healthy bone marrow donors made up the cohort. All cohort members were sampled while nominally healthy, although unrecorded immune exposures were likely present. The donor tested CMV seropositive, placing the donor among the 250 to 350 seropositive members of the cohort. A peripheral blood sample was provided by each donor, and peripheral blood mononuclear cells were used for TCR beta sequencing. Genomic DNA was extracted from the blood cell samples with the Qiagen DNeasy Blood Extraction Kit. Turning to this clone: Its cognate antigen has yet to be identified. No base quality values were provided; no much bigger clone lies one nucleotide off.

The method behind the library was the immunoSEQ multiplex PCR assay. For the multiplex PCR, a mixture combining 60 forward primers for TCR Vbeta segments and 13 reverse primers for TCR Jbeta segments was used. A multiplex PCR assay on genomic DNA amplified the CDR3 region of rearranged TCR beta genes. Amplified TCR beta libraries were sequenced as 87-base-pair reads on the Illumina HiSeq System. As for the authors' bioinformatics: Across the 600 to 700 repertoires, a later analysis counted 60 million to 90 million unique TCR beta chains, 9.5 million to 12 million of which were shared by at least two donors. A nearest-neighbor algorithm error-corrected the raw reads and collapsed the reads into unique sequences, merging closely related sequences to remove PCR and sequencing errors. V, D and J gene segments were assigned by aligning CDR3 sequences to IMGT reference sequences. For a sequence to be retained, a match of at least six nucleotides to both a V gene segment and a J gene segment was required. A rearrangement was called productive if the CDR3 had no stop codons and remained in frame with V and J, and every other rearrangement was called non-productive. CDR3 was defined according to IMGT convention as the region running from the second conserved V-encoded cysteine to the conserved J-encoded phenylalanine. The earlier analysis of about 610 of the donors excluded any sequence lacking an unambiguous match to a single V gene segment. In an earlier analysis of about 590 of the donors, a V segment was called functional when productive rearrangements were above 56.7%, and segregating when the standard deviation between donors exceeded 5%. A statistical classification framework was built to diagnose cytomegalovirus status from the catalog of TCR beta chain sequences. In a later analysis, V and J genes were assigned by comparing TCR nucleotide sequences against IMGT/GENE-DB human TR gene sequences. In a later analysis, CDR3 sequences and most-parsimonious VDJ recombination scenarios were assigned using the TCRdist pipeline. In a later analysis, every TCR beta chain was defined by the combination of its CDR3 amino acid sequence and its V-gene family, and reads without a unique V-gene family were dropped. To address suspected cross-contamination and a sequencing artifact, a later analysis removed around 600 highly shared, low-generation-probability nucleotide sequences. In a later analysis, a clonal expansion index was calculated for each public chain from normalized within-repertoire ranks of inferred template counts. A later analysis computed generation probabilities with a VDJ recombination model fitted to out-of-frame rearrangements, and checked the results against IGoR. Hypergeometric tests were used in a later analysis to score TCR-TCR, TCR-HLA and TCR-CMV co-occurrence, with a repertoire-size bias correction applied to the TCR pairs. To estimate false discovery rates, a later analysis permuted the HLA or CMV assignments 20 times. In a later analysis, co-occurring TCRs were grouped with DBSCAN, and TCRdist sequence similarity was added when clustering was performed within HLA-allele-positive subsets. Co-occurrence clustering excluded repertoires with fewer than 30,000 or more than 120,000 public chains, plus five with anomalous nucleotide sharing. The source is immuneACCESS, and TCRdb retained only in-frame sequences with V and J called. Part of the clones is not carried over; for the studies checked, unresolved V genes explain less than half of this, and the remainder is unexplained. That table is the source of V, J and clone size, and D and trimming were worked out from the DNA. The sample table shows about 130,000 clones, and roughly 80% are seen once. The ten largest clones take up approximately 3.5% of the sample.

Deletion took 3 bases off V and 5 bases off J, with a span of 8 bases between the germline ends. Reading from cysteine to phenylalanine, the CDR3 counts 13 amino acids. Only the CDR3 part of the read is kept: 39 bases, read in frame from the first base. Based on the germline V gene, the CDR1 and CDR2 sequences are ENHRY and SYGVKD. The V gene is TRBV10-3 and the J gene is TRBJ2-1; no D segment can be confidently identified. Sequenced: PBMCs. The clonotype comes from a woman in her thirties or forties in good health and CMV-seropositive. The CDR3 reads CAISDGRNNEQFF. Here is the DNA: TGTGCCATCAGTGATGGCAGAAACAATGAGCAGTTCTTC.